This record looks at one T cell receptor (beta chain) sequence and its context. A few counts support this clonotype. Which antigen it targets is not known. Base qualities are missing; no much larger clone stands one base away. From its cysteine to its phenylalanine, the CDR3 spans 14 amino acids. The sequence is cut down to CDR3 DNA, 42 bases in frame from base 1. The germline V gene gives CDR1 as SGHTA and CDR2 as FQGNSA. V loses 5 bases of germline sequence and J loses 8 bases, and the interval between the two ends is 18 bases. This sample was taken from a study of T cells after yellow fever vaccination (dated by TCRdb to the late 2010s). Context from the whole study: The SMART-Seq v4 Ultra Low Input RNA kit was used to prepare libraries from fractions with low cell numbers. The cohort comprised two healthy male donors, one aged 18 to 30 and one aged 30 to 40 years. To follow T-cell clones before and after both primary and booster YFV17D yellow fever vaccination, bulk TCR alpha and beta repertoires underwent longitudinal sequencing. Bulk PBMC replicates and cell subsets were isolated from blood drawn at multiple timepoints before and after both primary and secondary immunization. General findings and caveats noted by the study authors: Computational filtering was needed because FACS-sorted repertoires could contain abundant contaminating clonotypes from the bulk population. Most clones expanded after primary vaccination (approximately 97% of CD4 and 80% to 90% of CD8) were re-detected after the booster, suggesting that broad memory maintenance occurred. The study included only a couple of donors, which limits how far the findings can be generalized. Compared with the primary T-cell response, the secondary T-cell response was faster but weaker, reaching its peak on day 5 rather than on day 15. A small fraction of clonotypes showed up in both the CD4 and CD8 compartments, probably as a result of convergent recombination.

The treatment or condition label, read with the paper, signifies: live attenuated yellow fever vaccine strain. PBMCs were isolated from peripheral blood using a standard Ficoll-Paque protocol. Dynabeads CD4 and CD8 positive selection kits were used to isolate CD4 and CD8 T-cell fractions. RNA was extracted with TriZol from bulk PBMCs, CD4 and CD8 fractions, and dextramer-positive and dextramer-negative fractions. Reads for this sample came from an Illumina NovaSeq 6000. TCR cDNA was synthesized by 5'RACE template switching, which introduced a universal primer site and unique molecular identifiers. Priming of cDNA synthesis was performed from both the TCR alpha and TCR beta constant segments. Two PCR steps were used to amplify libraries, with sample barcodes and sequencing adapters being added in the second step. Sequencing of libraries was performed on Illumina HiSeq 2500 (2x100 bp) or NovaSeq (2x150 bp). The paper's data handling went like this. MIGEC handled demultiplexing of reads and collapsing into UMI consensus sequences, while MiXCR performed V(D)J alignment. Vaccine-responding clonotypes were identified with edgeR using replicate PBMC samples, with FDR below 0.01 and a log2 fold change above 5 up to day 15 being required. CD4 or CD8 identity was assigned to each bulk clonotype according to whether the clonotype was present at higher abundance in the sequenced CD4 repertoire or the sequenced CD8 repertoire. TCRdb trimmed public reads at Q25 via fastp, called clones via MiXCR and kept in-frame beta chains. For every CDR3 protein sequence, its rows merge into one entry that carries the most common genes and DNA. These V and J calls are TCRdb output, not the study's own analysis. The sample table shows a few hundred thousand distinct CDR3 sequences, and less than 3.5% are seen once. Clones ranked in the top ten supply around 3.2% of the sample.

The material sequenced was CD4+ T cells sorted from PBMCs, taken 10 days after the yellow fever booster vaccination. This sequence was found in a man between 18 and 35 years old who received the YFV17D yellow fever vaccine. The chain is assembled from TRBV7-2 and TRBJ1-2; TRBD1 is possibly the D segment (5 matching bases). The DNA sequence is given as TGTGCCAGCAGCCTAGACTCCAGGGCGAACGGCTACACCTTC. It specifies CASSLDSRANGYTF.